A single sample gave rise to the 9 T cell receptor beta chains below, sequenced in a study of cytomegalovirus exposure and HLA in healthy donors. PCR primers comprised 60 Vbeta and 13 Jbeta primers. Clones were read by immunoSEQ multiplex PCR, and TCRdb kept only the in-frame ones, dropping some. The data show some 130,000 clones, less than 80% seen once. Sequencing input: PBMCs. The receptor set was obtained from a man aged 40-50 years in good health and CMV-seropositive.

A single count supports this clone. This rearrangement joins TRBV28 to TRBJ1-6; D call uncertain. The CDR3 consists of 13 residues. Germline assignment: CDR1 MDHEN and CDR2 SYDVKM. The CDR3 nucleotides are TGTGGGGTAAATCAGGTGATTAATTCACCCCTCCACTTT. Translation: CGVNQVINSPLHF.

The chain carries TRBV28 and TRBJ1-2, with TRBD1 as a possible D gene (6 bases). Deletions cut 4 bases from V and 5 bases from J, with 8 bases between. This CDR3 is 12 amino acids long. CDR1 and CDR2 (germline): MDHEN, SYDVKM. The DNA for the CDR3 is TGTGCCAGCAGTTACAGGGAGTATGGCTACACCTTC. Translation gives CASSYREYGYTF.

V is TRBV4-1 and J is TRBJ2-1; D is perhaps TRBD2 (5 bases). V was trimmed by 3 bases and J by 2 bases, leaving 17 bases between them. Per the germline V gene, CDR1 is MGHRA and CDR2 is YSYEKL. There are 17 residues in the CDR3. DNA of the CDR3: TGCGCCAGCAGCCATCCTATCGAGGGATCGCCCTACAATGAGCAGTTCTTC. Its translation: CASSHPIEGSPYNEQFF.

This clone appeared once. The V call is TRBV27, the J call TRBJ2-2; TRBD2 matches at 9 bases. Germline trimming cut 6 bases from V and 4 bases from J; bases unmatched to any gene: 6. There are 15 residues in the CDR3. Germline values: CDR1 MNHEY, CDR2 SMNVEV (reference sequence). The CDR3, as DNA: TGTGCCAGCAGGAGCGGGAGGATCGGCACCGGGGAGCTGTTTTTT. The encoded protein is CASRSGRIGTGELFF.

The V call is TRBV6-5, the J call TRBJ2-7, with a weak D call TRBD2 (6 bases). This CDR3 is 15 amino acids long. Germline CDR1 is MNHEY and CDR2 is SVGAGI. Trimming removed 6 bases from V and 1 base from J, with 16 bases in between. CDR3 loop: CASSRRGLMSYEQYF. The CDR3 DNA follows: TGTGCCAGCAGCCGGCGGGGCCTGATGTCCTACGAGCAGTACTTC.

V usage is TRBV15 and J usage is TRBJ2-1, with D unresolved. V lost 8 bases and J 0 bases, leaving 14 bases between the germline ends. CDR1 is LNHNV, CDR2 YYDKDF, per germline (reference sequence). This CDR3 region has 15 residues. The CDR3 protein is CATRGTASSYNEQFF. CDR3 nucleotides: TGTGCCACCCGAGGAACCGCGTCCTCCTACAATGAGCAGTTCTTC.

The chain recombines TRBV5-1 with TRBJ2-1; weak D call: TRBD2 (5 bases). The CDR3 loop spans 17 amino acids. Germline CDR1 reads SGHRS; CDR2 reads YFSETQ. Trimming took 0 bases from V and 7 from J, leaving 20 bases between them. CDR3 DNA: TGCGCCAGCAGCTTGGCCGAGGGCAGGCCCGGGATTAATGAGCAGTTCTTC. This gives the protein CASSLAEGRPGINEQFF.

The V and J genes are TRBV28 and TRBJ2-3; 8 bases are shared with TRBD2. V trimming: 5 bases; J trimming: 4 bases; junction bases outside the gene matches: 2. The germline CDR1 and CDR2 sequences are MDHEN and SYDVKM. The CDR3 covers 13 residues. In DNA, the CDR3 is TGTGCCAGCAGTCCGGGGGGGTCAGATACGCAGTATTTT. It specifies CASSPGGSDTQYF.

The chain recombines TRBV6-6 with TRBJ1-5; possibly TRBD1 for D (6 bases). The germline V gene has CDR1 MNHNY and CDR2 SVGAGI (reference sequence). Between the trimmed V and J ends, which lost 6 bases and 4 bases, there was a span of 16 bases. The CDR3 length is 15 residues. CDR3 coding DNA: TGTGCCAGCAGCCTAAGTTGGGGGCGGAATCAGCCCCAGCATTTT. Its protein product is CASSLSWGRNQPQHF.